These 17 T cell receptor beta chains were all obtained from the same sample, sequenced in a study of Ad26.COV2.S vaccination and SARS-CoV-2 variants. Treatment noted: around 19 received Ad26.COV2.S at low or high dose, single or two shots; 5 received placebo; per-sample allocation not given. Each sample was drawn 63 days after the first injection (of vaccine or placebo). Measured with immunoSEQ multiplex PCR; TCRdb has only the in-frame clones, and not every one. This repertoire shows fewer than 300,000 clones, about 87% found once; its top ten account for roughly 3.5%. Here the sequenced sample was peripheral blood, taken in a trial of Ad26.COV2.S vaccine versus placebo. The receptors here all came from a person between 18 and 59 years old who received the Ad26.COV2.S COVID-19 vaccine or a placebo.

The chain joins TRBV12-5 to TRBJ1-4; the D is unclear. The CDR3 runs 15 residues. Germline CDR1 is LGHNT and CDR2 is FRNRAP. V gave up 0 bases and J gave up 6 bases, with 11 bases separating them. CDR3 in amino acids: CASGLVADGDEKLFF. DNA of the CDR3: TGTGCTAGTGGTTTGGTAGCAGACGGCGATGAAAAACTGTTTTTT.

The gene calls are TRBV6-2 or TRBV6-3 and TRBJ1-5, with no clear D. The CDR3 length is 15 residues. The germline CDR1 and CDR2 sequences are MNHEY and SVGEGT. Between the trimmed V and J ends, which lost 4 bases and 2 bases, there was a span of 12 bases. CDR3 loop: CASSSRAGGNQPQHF. The CDR3 coding sequence is TGTGCCAGCAGTTCGCGGGCTGGGGGCAATCAGCCCCAGCATTTT.

The DNA for the CDR3 is TGTGCCAGCAGTGAGCGGACCGTCAACCGGGACTATGGCTACACCTTC. It translates to CASSERTVNRDYGYTF. This chain connects TRBV2 to TRBJ1-2; D gene ambiguous. The CDR3 has 16 amino acids. Germline V gene sequence: CDR1 SNHLY, CDR2 FYNNEI. Trimming pared 3 bases from V and 3 bases from J, leaving 17 bases between.

The table lists this clone with a few counts. This sequence joins TRBV7-2 and TRBJ1-1; a possible D gene is TRBD1 (6 bases). This CDR3 is built from 15 residues. Trimming removed 2 bases from V and 10 bases from J, with 20 bases in between. In germline, CDR1 is SGHTA, CDR2 FQGNSA. DNA of the CDR3: TGTGCCAGCAGCTTATCACCCGGGACAAGTATTGTAGCTTTCTTT. Translating gives CASSLSPGTSIVAFF.

This chain's CDR3 is CASSPALSKVDTEAFF. CDR3 in DNA: TGTGCCAGCTCACCGGCACTGAGCAAGGTGGACACTGAAGCTTTCTTT. The chain employs TRBV18 and TRBJ1-1; D is unresolved. Between the trimmed V and J ends, which lost 3 bases and 3 bases, there was a span of 17 bases. The germline V gene encodes CDR1 KGHSH and CDR2 LQKENI. The CDR3 is 16 amino acids.

To note about this clone: In the same sample, other DNA sequences code for this CDR3. V usage is TRBV7-2 and J usage is TRBJ2-2; 10 positions match TRBD2. V dropped 5 bases and J dropped 5; count of bases not matched to a gene: 5. This CDR3 is built from 15 residues. Per the germline V gene, CDR1 is SGHTA and CDR2 is FQGNSA. The CDR3 protein is CASSQRGGRTGELFF. The CDR3 DNA reads as TGTGCCAGCAGCCAGCGGGGGGGAAGAACCGGGGAGCTGTTTTTT.

The V and J genes are TRBV2 and TRBJ2-1; D not certain. This CDR3 spans 15 amino acids. Trimming left V 8 bases short and J 4 bases short, with 18 bases between. Germline-derived CDR1 and CDR2 are SNHLY and FYNNEI. This CDR3 reads CASHGVQARYNEQFF. The CDR3 bases are TGTGCCAGCCATGGAGTGCAGGCGAGATACAATGAGCAGTTCTTC.

In its sample, this clone was seen a few times. The chain employs TRBV7-3 and TRBJ1-3; D is undetermined. Germline V gene data show CDR1 as SGHTA and CDR2 as FQGTGA. The CDR3 has 16 residues. Between the trimmed V and J ends, which lost 5 bases and 0 bases, there was a span of 14 bases. The CDR3 is CASSPRREISGNTIYF. The DNA for the CDR3 is TGTGCCAGCAGCCCCAGACGGGAGATCTCTGGAAACACCATATATTTT.

This clone has only a few counts. This sequence joins TRBV5-6 and TRBJ1-1; 7 bases match TRBD1. The V gene's germline CDR1 is SGHDT and CDR2 YYEEEE. V shed 5 bases and J 3 bases; nucleotides not matched to a gene: 13. The CDR3 has 16 residues. Here the CDR3 reads CASRATLTGRDTEAFF. In nucleotides, the CDR3 is TGTGCCAGCAGGGCGACGTTGACAGGGCGGGACACTGAAGCTTTCTTT.

This sequence joins TRBV25-1 and TRBJ2-3; D assignment may be TRBD1 or TRBD2 (5 bases each). CDR3 size: 15 residues. Trimming took off 2 bases at V and 2 bases at J, with 11 bases between the two ends. The germline V gene encodes CDR1 MGHDK and CDR2 SYGVNS. CDR3 residues: CASSEHRDVTDTQYF. The CDR3 nucleotides read TGTGCCAGCAGTGAACACCGGGACGTCACAGATACGCAGTATTTT.

As regards this clone: Other DNA sequences of this sample code for an identical CDR3. The CDR3 DNA reads as TGTGCCAGCAGTGAATTGGCTGAAGAGACCCAGTACTTC. Translation: CASSELAEETQYF. V usage is TRBV2 and J usage is TRBJ2-5; D is undetermined. V was clipped by 2 bases and J by 3 bases, with 7 bases between them. Germline lookup yields CDR1 SNHLY and CDR2 FYNNEI. The CDR3 loop spans 13 amino acids.

This chain uses TRBV19 with TRBJ2-3, with D perhaps TRBD2 (5 bases). Germline V lookup: CDR1 LNHDA, CDR2 SQIVND (reference sequence). V lost 4 bases and J 2 bases, leaving 10 bases between the germline ends. The CDR3 sequence is 14 residues long. The CDR3 DNA follows: TGTGCCAGTAGTACGGGGAACCCCACAGATACGCAGTATTTT. This sequence encodes CASSTGNPTDTQYF.

V gene TRBV5-5 combines with J gene TRBJ2-7; D unresolved. The CDR3 has 14 residues. Trimming left V 0 bases short and J 0 bases short, with 7 bases between. Germline V gene data show CDR1 as SGHKS and CDR2 as YYEKEE (reference sequence). The DNA of the CDR3 is TGTGCCAGCAGCTTGGACGGGCGCTCCTACGAGCAGTACTTC. It codes for CASSLDGRSYEQYF.

This clone was seen a handful of times. The CDR3 spells CASSFGGVSIGEQFF. CDR3 nucleotides: TGTGCCAGCAGTTTTGGTGGTGTGTCGATTGGTGAGCAGTTCTTC. The chain recombines TRBV6-5 with TRBJ2-1; the D is unclear. Trimming cost V 4 bases and J 9 bases, with 19 bases left between them. The CDR3 is made up of 15 amino acids. Germline-derived CDR1 and CDR2 are MNHEY and SVGAGI.

About this clone: The same CDR3 arises from other DNA sequences in this sample as well. The J gene is TRBJ2-1, the V gene TRBV5-1, with 8 bases identical to TRBD1. Germline V CDR1 and CDR2: SGHRS, YFSETQ. The CDR3 contains 15 residues. J lost 5 bases, V lost 0 bases, and 4 bases had no gene match. This CDR3 reads CASSLGQGAHNEQFF. The CDR3 DNA reads as TGCGCCAGCAGCTTGGGGCAGGGGGCCCACAATGAGCAGTTCTTC. Based on the CDR3 plus reference TRBV5-1 and TRBJ2-1, the full variable domain is KAGVTQTPRYLIKTRGQQVTLSCSPISGHRSVSWYQQTPGQGLQFLFEYFSETQRNKGNFPGRFSGRQFSNSRSEMNVSTLELGDSALYLCASSLGQGAHNEQFFGPGTRLTVL.

This chain joins TRBV18 and TRBJ2-7; D is unresolved. Germline V gene sequence: CDR1 KGHSH, CDR2 LQKENI. V was clipped by 3 bases and J by 4 bases, with 7 bases between them. The CDR3 is 12 residues long. The CDR3 is CASSPESYEQYF. CDR3 nucleotide sequence: TGTGCCAGCTCACCCGAATCGTACGAGCAGTACTTC.

The chain combines TRBV29-1 with TRBJ2-7, with 9 bases lining up with TRBD1. The V segment lost 7 bases and the J segment 0 bases; nucleotides outside the gene matches: 4. The CDR3 covers 13 residues. Germline assignment: CDR1 SQVTM and CDR2 ANQGSEA. CDR3 coding DNA: TGCAGCGGGGGACAGGGCAACTCCTACGAGCAGTACTTC. As protein: CSGGQGNSYEQYF.